These 4 T cell receptor beta chains were all obtained from the same sample, sequenced in a study of blood T cell repertoires in COVID-19 (TCRdb year 2020). To prepare the library, the immunoSEQ multiplex PCR assay was applied. What TCRdb holds here is the immuneACCESS table cut down to in-frame rearrangements. Part of the clones is not present; checked against another copy, under half of the missing clones reflect an unresolved V gene, and the others are unexplained. The sample table contains about 200,000 clones; only one count was recorded for around 83% of them. Together, the top ten hold less than 5.5% of the sample. Sequenced: peripheral blood. These receptors were obtained from a woman over 75 with acute or convalescent COVID-19.

V gene TRBV7-2 combines with J gene TRBJ1-1; D possibly corresponds to TRBD1 (5 bases). The germline V and J ends were trimmed by 2 bases and 6 bases, with 19 bases remaining between them. The germline V gene has CDR1 SGHTA and CDR2 FQGNSA. The CDR3 extends over 16 amino acids. This CDR3 reads CASSLMWGRTLPEAFF. The CDR3 nucleotides read TGTGCCAGCAGCTTAATGTGGGGCAGGACCCTCCCTGAAGCTTTCTTT. Drawing the rest from reference TRBV7-2 and TRBJ1-1, the complete variable domain is GAGVSQSPSNKVTEKGKDVELRCDPISGHTALYWYRQSLGQGLEFLIYFQGNSAPDKSGLPSDRFSAERTGGSVSTLTIQRTQQEDSAVYLCASSLMWGRTLPEAFFGQGTRLTVV.

V gene TRBV4-3 combines with J gene TRBJ1-2; D is perhaps TRBD1 (5 bases). CDR1 is LGHNA, CDR2 YSLEER, per germline. Deletions cut 1 base from V and 3 bases from J, with 12 bases between. The CDR3 is made up of 15 amino acids. For the CDR3, the DNA is TGCGCCAGCAGCCAAGTTGGCGGGGGACACTATGGCTACACCTTC. Its protein product is CASSQVGGGHYGYTF.

The chain joins TRBV5-1 to TRBJ1-1; D not certain. In germline, CDR1 is SGHRS, CDR2 YFSETQ. Trimming took off 4 bases at V and 3 bases at J, with 19 bases between the two ends. The CDR3 is made up of 16 amino acids. The CDR3 nucleotides are TGCGCCAGCAGCCGAGACAACCTCATGCGGGACACTGAAGCTTTCTTT. Translating it yields CASSRDNLMRDTEAFF.

The chain links TRBV18 to TRBJ1-2, with 7 nucleotides matching TRBD1. Germline V gene data show CDR1 as KGHSH and CDR2 as LQKENI. The CDR3 totals 14 residues. V dropped 4 bases and J dropped 7; count of bases not matched to a gene: 9. CDR3 loop: CASSLGQPGGGYTF. The DNA of the CDR3 is TGTGCCAGCTCACTGGGACAGCCAGGAGGTGGCTACACCTTC. The full variable domain, completed using reference TRBV18 and TRBJ1-2, is NAGVMQNPRHLVRRRGQEARLRCSPMKGHSHVYWYRQLPEEGLKFMVYLQKENIIDESGMPKERFSAEFPKEGPSILRIQQVVRGDSAAYFCASSLGQPGGGYTFGSGTRLTVV.